The 16 T cell receptor beta chains presented below share a single source sample, sequenced in a study of T cells expressing NK-cell markers. TCRdb reprocessed the 5' RACE reads, keeping one entry per CDR3 protein, no DNA. This sample's table reports a few hundred thousand distinct CDR3 sequences. Source material: blood T cells: a sorted CD56 or NKG2C T cell subset, CD4+ or CD8+ T cells, or bulk PBMC T cells (not recorded which). These receptors came from a man between 18 and 69 years old in good health.

The rearrangement links TRBV19 to TRBJ2-5; TCRdb indicates TRBD2, and absent DNA this call remains unverified. The V gene's germline CDR1 is LNHDA and CDR2 SQIVND (reference sequence). The CDR3 runs to 16 residues. CDR3 residues: CASSMTTGTHQETQYF.

The V and J genes are TRBV7-2 and TRBJ2-7; TCRdb's D call, TRBD1, is unchecked because there is no DNA. This CDR3 comprises 15 residues. The germline gives CDR1 SGHTA, CDR2 FQGNSA. CDR3 protein: CASSPDGTGAREQYF.

The V call is TRBV10-3, the J call TRBJ2-3. The CDR3 has 14 residues. Germline V gene data show CDR1 as ENHRY and CDR2 as SYGVKD. CDR3 sequence reads: CAISETTSTDTQYF.

The chain couples TRBV6-5 to TRBJ2-2. Germline values: CDR1 MNHEY, CDR2 SVGAGI. The CDR3 contains 15 residues. CDR3: CASSYTAVNTGELFF.

J is TRBJ1-2 and V is TRBV18; TCRdb proposes TRBD1, but this gene call is untestable without DNA. CDR1 is KGHSH and CDR2 is LQKENI in the germline V gene. The CDR3 covers 16 residues. The CDR3 sequence: CASSPVPPSSNYGYTF.

CDR3 protein: CASSPKAGPYQETQYF. The chain recombines TRBV27 with TRBJ2-5; TCRdb's D gene call, TRBD2, goes unchecked for lack of DNA. There are 16 residues in the CDR3. The germline V gene has CDR1 MNHEY and CDR2 SMNVEV (reference sequence).

V gene TRBV15 combines with J gene TRBJ1-4. CDR1 and CDR2 (germline): LNHNV, YYDKDF (reference sequence). The CDR3 loop spans 16 amino acids. CDR3 amino acids: CATSRDRRGHNEKLFF.

CDR3 in amino acids: CASSPGDSLINEKLFF. This chain joins TRBV7-2 and TRBJ1-4; TCRdb's D call, TRBD1, is unchecked because there is no DNA. CDR3 size: 16 residues. Germline V gene sequence: CDR1 SGHTA, CDR2 FQGNSA.

This chain joins TRBV12-3 or TRBV12-4 and TRBJ2-7; TCRdb's D call, TRBD1, is unchecked because there is no DNA. This CDR3 is 15 amino acids long. The CDR3 spells CASTPRPIGLHEQYF.

This chain connects TRBV6-1 to TRBJ2-7; with no DNA, the TCRdb D assignment of TRBD2 cannot be verified. Germline loops: CDR1 MNHNS, CDR2 SASEGT. The CDR3 is 13 residues long. This chain's CDR3 is CASTGLHSYEQYF.

The chain couples TRBV18 to TRBJ2-3; the D gene TCRdb calls, TRBD1, cannot be checked with no DNA. CDR3 length: 15 amino acids. The germline V gene has CDR1 KGHSH and CDR2 LQKENI. The CDR3 sequence is CASSRQGRATDTQYF. Filled out from reference TRBV18 and TRBJ2-3, the complete variable domain reads NAGVMQNPRHLVRRRGQEARLRCSPMKGHSHVYWYRQLPEEGLKFMVYLQKENIIDESGMPKERFSAEFPKEGPSILRIQQVVRGDSAAYFCASSRQGRATDTQYFGPGTRLTVL.

The chain recombines TRBV6-1 with TRBJ2-7. There are 15 residues in the CDR3. Germline CDR1 MNHNS, CDR2 SASEGT. The chain's CDR3 is CASSQQTAAGYEQYF.

The chain employs TRBV5-1 and TRBJ2-3; no DNA is available, so the TRBD1 call from TCRdb remains unchecked. CDR3 length: 15 residues. Germline CDR1 SGHRS, CDR2 YFSETQ. The CDR3 sequence: CASSITRTGSDTQYF.

This chain links TRBV5-8 with TRBJ1-5. This CDR3 comprises 15 residues. CDR1 is SGHTS, CDR2 YDEGEE, per germline. CDR3: CASSYGGDGNQPQHF.

The chain employs TRBV4-1 and TRBJ1-1; TCRdb's D call, TRBD1, is unchecked because there is no DNA. Per the germline V gene, CDR1 is MGHRA and CDR2 is YSYEKL. The CDR3 totals 13 residues. The CDR3 sequence: CASTRRGNTEAFF.

The gene calls are TRBV5-5 and TRBJ1-1; without DNA, the TCRdb call of TRBD1 cannot be checked. Per germline, CDR1 SGHKS and CDR2 YYEKEE (reference sequence). The length of the CDR3 is 16 residues. CDR3: CASSLAGTGGRTEAFF.